A selection of T cell receptor beta chains follows, all from one sample in a study of blood T cell repertoires in COVID-19. Assay used: immunoSEQ multiplex PCR; TCRdb lists only in-frame clones, some missing. This table has some 130,000 clones, around 80% appearing once. Input material: peripheral blood. The source is a man between 65 and 85 years old with acute or convalescent COVID-19. CDR3s include the opening cysteine and the closing phenylalanine or tryptophan. The order of the fields is clone size, J gene, D gene, V gene, CDR3 protein, CDR3 DNA. A D gene is named only where the DNA matches it firmly. The size entry is marked missing in some rows and otherwise reads once, few, many or a size class.

NA TRBJ1-1 NA TRBV7-3 CASSLRPNTEAFF TGTGCCAGCAGCTTACGTCCGAACACTGAAGCTTTCTTT
NA TRBJ1-4 NA TRBV4-1 CASSHAGGREKLFF TGCGCCAGCAGCCACGCGGGTGGTCGGGAAAAACTGTTTTTT
few TRBJ1-1 NA TRBV29-1 CSVKLARNTEAFF TGCAGCGTCAAACTAGCAAGGAACACTGAAGCTTTCTTT
once TRBJ2-3 NA TRBV6-5 CASNVLAGTDTQYF TGTGCCAGCAATGTGCTAGCAGGCACAGATACGCAGTATTTT
NA TRBJ2-7 TRBD2 TRBV5-1 CASSPARQRGDEQYF TGCGCCAGCAGTCCGGCAAGGCAGCGGGGAGACGAGCAGTACTTC
NA TRBJ1-1 NA TRBV20-1 CSASGQGAVEAFF TGCAGTGCTAGTGGCCAGGGTGCGGTTGAAGCTTTCTTT
once TRBJ2-4 TRBD2 TRBV11-2 CASSSPRGGNIQYF TGTGCCAGCAGCTCGCCCCGGGGGGGAAACATTCAGTACTTC
many TRBJ1-4 NA TRBV21-1 CARGPATNEKLFF TGTGCCCGCGGGCCTGCAACTAATGAAAAACTGTTTTTT
NA TRBJ2-3 NA TRBV7-2 CASSLDPITDTQYF TGTGCCAGCAGCTTAGACCCTATCACAGATACGCAGTATTTT
NA TRBJ2-5 TRBD2 TRBV5-4 CASSLVTSGKMTQYF TGTGCCAGCAGCTTGGTCACTAGCGGGAAGATGACCCAGTACTTC
NA TRBJ2-7 TRBD2 TRBV15 CATSSGTTSYEQYF TGTGCCACCAGCAGCGGGACTACCTCCTACGAGCAGTACTTC
NA TRBJ2-3 NA TRBV4-2 CASSPGGRDTQYF TGTGCCAGCAGCCCTGGGGGGAGAGATACGCAGTATTTT
NA TRBJ2-3 NA TRBV2 CASSEGGGPTDTQYF TGTGCCAGCAGTGAAGGGGGAGGCCCTACAGATACGCAGTATTTT
NA TRBJ1-6 NA TRBV19 CASSIGGGRDSPLHF TGTGCCAGTAGTATTGGGGGCGGAAGGGATTCACCCCTCCACTTT
NA TRBJ1-1 TRBD1 TRBV10-2 CASSQDRGLNPTEAFF TGCGCCAGCAGCCAGGACAGGGGCCTTAATCCCACTGAAGCTTTCTTT
NA TRBJ2-3 TRBD2 TRBV25-1 CASSELSSGDTQYF TGTGCCAGCAGTGAATTGTCTAGCGGAGATACGCAGTATTTT
NA TRBJ2-7 NA TRBV28 CASSFHEEQYF TGTGCCAGCAGTTTCCACGAGGAGCAGTACTTC
few TRBJ1-2 NA TRBV5-4 CASSLGGDYGYTF TGTGCCAGCAGCTTGGGGGGGGACTATGGCTACACCTTC
NA TRBJ1-2 TRBD1 TRBV3-1/TRBV3-2 CASSEQGARDGYTF TGTGCCAGCAGCGAGCAGGGGGCGCGGGATGGCTACACCTTC
few TRBJ1-5 TRBD1 TRBV19 CASSIRRGQLNQPQHF TGTGCCAGTAGTATTCGTAGGGGACAGTTAAATCAGCCCCAGCATTTT
NA TRBJ2-5 TRBD2 TRBV5-6 CASSLVWLAGNQETQYF TGTGCCAGCAGCTTGGTGTGGCTAGCGGGGAACCAAGAGACCCAGTACTTC
NA TRBJ1-2 NA TRBV4-1 CASSPGERAANYGYTF TGCGCCAGCTCCCCCGGCGAGAGGGCTGCAAACTATGGCTACACCTTC
NA TRBJ2-7 NA TRBV5-1 CASSLQASYEQYF TGCGCCAGCAGCTTACAGGCTTCCTACGAGCAGTACTTC